Listed below are T cell receptor beta chains from one sample, sequenced in a study of cytomegalovirus exposure and HLA in healthy donors. Method: immunoSEQ multiplex PCR; TCRdb's copy keeps in-frame clones and lacks some. The sample shows 180,000 or so clones, 75% to 85% of them seen only once. Sequencing was done on a sample of PBMCs. These receptor sequences come from a woman in her 30s in good health and CMV-seropositive. The conserved cysteine and the conserved F or W are not part of the CDR3 here.

CDR3 protein: ASSLASGGFQETQY
J gene: TRBJ2-5
CDR3 length: 14
V gene: TRBV7-2

CDR3 protein: ASSARGEQF
J gene: TRBJ2-1
CDR3 length: 9
V gene: TRBV4-2

CDR3 protein: ASSPRQGAGPYEQY
J gene: TRBJ2-7
CDR3 length: 14
V gene: TRBV19

CDR3 protein: ASSPGQRGIPSTDTQY
J gene: TRBJ2-3
CDR3 length: 16
V gene: TRBV10-2

CDR3 protein: ASTLAGASYEQY
J gene: TRBJ2-7
CDR3 length: 12
V gene: TRBV2

CDR3 protein: ASSLHSGNTIY
J gene: TRBJ1-3
CDR3 length: 11
V gene: TRBV11-3

CDR3 protein: ASSQESGANYEQY
J gene: TRBJ2-7
CDR3 length: 13
V gene: TRBV4-1

CDR3 protein: ASSPSFTTENTIY
J gene: TRBJ1-3
CDR3 length: 13
V gene: TRBV18

CDR3 protein: ASSLDARLAGELF
J gene: TRBJ2-2
CDR3 length: 13
V gene: TRBV7-6

CDR3 protein: ASSVGPSGGRYGYT
J gene: TRBJ1-2
CDR3 length: 14
V gene: TRBV9

CDR3 protein: ASSDPGVSGEQY
J gene: TRBJ2-7
CDR3 length: 12
V gene: TRBV10-1

CDR3 protein: SVFPGTTYTDTQY
J gene: TRBJ2-3
CDR3 length: 13
V gene: TRBV29-1

CDR3 protein: ASSLSYRQNTEAF
J gene: TRBJ1-1
CDR3 length: 13
V gene: TRBV28

CDR3 protein: ASSGDSTTEAF
J gene: TRBJ1-1
CDR3 length: 11
V gene: TRBV2

CDR3 protein: ASSARTSADTQY
J gene: TRBJ2-3
CDR3 length: 12
V gene: TRBV9

CDR3 protein: ASKLIRGEKLF
J gene: TRBJ1-4
CDR3 length: 11
V gene: TRBV27

CDR3 protein: ASSAHRGEDRRSNSPLH
J gene: TRBJ1-6
CDR3 length: 17
V gene: TRBV2

CDR3 protein: ASSPINSPLH
J gene: TRBJ1-6
CDR3 length: 10
V gene: TRBV28

CDR3 protein: ASSYTGASTYEQY
J gene: TRBJ2-7
CDR3 length: 13
V gene: TRBV6-5

CDR3 protein: ASSQDLGTGVYEQY
J gene: TRBJ2-7
CDR3 length: 14
V gene: TRBV4-2

CDR3 protein: ASSGGTGGSYEQY
J gene: TRBJ2-7
CDR3 length: 13
V gene: TRBV2

CDR3 protein: ASSITLSGDSYNSPLH
J gene: TRBJ1-6
CDR3 length: 16
V gene: TRBV19

CDR3 protein: ASSSTGTGGHEQY
J gene: TRBJ2-7
CDR3 length: 13
V gene: TRBV7-9

CDR3 protein: ASTTRPGQGTYEQY
J gene: TRBJ2-7
CDR3 length: 14
V gene: TRBV28

CDR3 protein: ASSGTDNNEKLF
J gene: TRBJ1-4
CDR3 length: 12
V gene: TRBV6-5

CDR3 protein: ASSKGEGRETQY
J gene: TRBJ2-5
CDR3 length: 12
V gene: TRBV21-1

CDR3 protein: ASNPPDTSNEKLF
J gene: TRBJ1-4
CDR3 length: 13
V gene: TRBV6-1